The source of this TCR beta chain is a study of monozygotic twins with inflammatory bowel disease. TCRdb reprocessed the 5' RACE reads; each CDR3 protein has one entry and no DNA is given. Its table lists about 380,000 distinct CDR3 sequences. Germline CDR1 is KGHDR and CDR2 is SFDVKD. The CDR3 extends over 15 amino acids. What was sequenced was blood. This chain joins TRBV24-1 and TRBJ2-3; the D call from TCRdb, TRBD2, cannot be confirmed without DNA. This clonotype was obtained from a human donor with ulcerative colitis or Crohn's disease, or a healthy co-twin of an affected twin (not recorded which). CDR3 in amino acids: CATIVASGLTDTQYF.